This T cell receptor beta chain originates from a study of OX40 agonist ivuxolimab in advanced cancers. As for the study in general: The study gave patients intravenous ivuxolimab at 0.01 to 10 mg/kg every 2 weeks. Points from the study as a whole: People who partly responded at 0.1-3.0 mg/kg had some of the least clonal expansion seen. More expanded clones were found, on average, in CD8+ than in CD4+ T cells.

This clone was recorded only once. Its specificity is not known. With baseline, cycle 4 day 1, and cycle 7 day 1 as timepoints, blood was sampled. Germline V CDR1 and CDR2: MDHEN, SYDVKM. Trimming cost V 8 bases and J 6 bases, with 17 bases left between them. This CDR3 has 13 amino acids. Data came from immunoSEQ multiplex PCR; TCRdb stores just in-frame clones and leaves some out. This sample yields 70,000 or so clones, of which roughly 90% are seen a single time; approximately 0.3% belongs to the top ten. This rearrangement joins TRBV28 to TRBJ2-7, with D tentatively TRBD2 (6 bases). The source was CD4+ or CD8+ T cells sorted from blood, collected in a trial of the OX40 agonist ivuxolimab. The sequence derives from an adult with an advanced solid tumor such as melanoma, head and neck, liver or kidney cancer. The CDR3 loop reads CASSLKAGTEQYF. CDR3 in DNA: TGTGCCAGCTCCCTAAAGGCGGGGACCGAGCAGTACTTC.